The 20 T cell receptor beta chains presented below share a single source sample, sequenced in a study of cytomegalovirus exposure and HLA in healthy donors (dated by TCRdb to about 2017). The library was made by the immunoSEQ multiplex PCR assay. For the multiplex PCR, a mixture combining 60 forward primers for TCR Vbeta segments and 13 reverse primers for TCR Jbeta segments was used. In its TCRdb copy, this immuneACCESS table keeps in-frame sequences only and misses some clones. Where compared with another copy, unresolved V genes explain less than half of these, and the others have no known cause. The sample table records about 180,000 clones; less than 90% of these occur just once. Of the sample, 1.4% falls within the top ten clones. The sample consisted of PBMCs. All receptors derive from a girl aged 5-17 years in good health and CMV-seropositive.

This clone was counted between two and nine times. The V gene is TRBV10-3, the J gene TRBJ1-1, with D tentatively TRBD1 (6 bases). Trimming removed 6 bases at V and 0 bases at J, with 11 bases between. CDR1 and CDR2 (germline): ENHRY, SYGVKD. CDR3 length equals 14 residues. In DNA form, the CDR3 reads TGTGCCATCAGGGCACAGGGCTTGAACACTGAAGCTTTCTTT. It is translated as CAIRAQGLNTEAFF.

CDR3 amino acids: CASSYSAGVYEQYF. The CDR3, as DNA: TGTGCCAGCAGTTACTCGGCAGGGGTCTACGAGCAGTACTTC. V is TRBV6-5 and J is TRBJ2-7; possibly TRBD1 for D (6 bases). Per germline, CDR1 MNHEY and CDR2 SVGAGI. The CDR3 extends over 14 amino acids. V was cut by 0 bases and J by 3 bases, with 9 bases left in between.

The J gene is TRBJ1-1, the V gene TRBV18, with D maybe TRBD1 (6 bases). The CDR3 is 15 residues long. Germline CDR1 reads KGHSH; CDR2 reads LQKENI. V was cut by 5 bases and J by 3 bases, with 16 bases left in between. The CDR3 loop reads CASSTGTAFYTEAFF. The CDR3 DNA reads as TGTGCCAGCTCAACAGGGACCGCCTTTTACACTGAAGCTTTCTTT.

The J gene is TRBJ1-4, the V gene TRBV28, with D possibly matching TRBD1 (5 bases). Germline lookup yields CDR1 MDHEN and CDR2 SYDVKM. V shed 2 bases and J shed 10 bases, with 11 bases lying between them. The CDR3 is made up of 13 amino acids. CDR3 loop: CASSLGGGGKLFF. DNA of the CDR3: TGTGCCAGCAGTTTAGGGGGGGGTGGAAAACTGTTTTTT.

This chain joins TRBV19 and TRBJ1-5; maybe TRBD1 (5 bases). Germline V lookup: CDR1 LNHDA, CDR2 SQIVND (reference sequence). V lost 5 bases, J lost 2 bases, and 13 bases lay in between. This CDR3 is 15 amino acids long. In DNA form, the CDR3 reads TGTGCCAGTAGTGATCAGGGATGGGGCAATCAGCCCCAGCATTTT. This translates into CASSDQGWGNQPQHF. The full variable domain, its missing parts supplied by reference TRBV19 and TRBJ1-5, is DGGITQSPKYLFRKEGQNVTLSCEQNLNHDAMYWYRQDPGQGLRLIYYSQIVNDFQKGDIAEGYSVSREKKESFPLTVTSAQKNPTAFYLCASSDQGWGNQPQHFGDGTRLSIL.

This clone has a handful of counts. This rearrangement joins TRBV2 to TRBJ1-4; possibly TRBD1 for D (5 bases). CDR3 size: 12 residues. Trimming shortened V by 3 bases and J by 11 bases, and 10 bases separated the two germline ends. CDR1 is SNHLY and CDR2 is FYNNEI in the germline V gene. The CDR3 DNA is TGTGCCAGCAGTGATTTTCAGGGCAAACTGTTTTTT. Residues: CASSDFQGKLFF. Supplemented by reference TRBV2 and TRBJ1-4, the full variable domain reads EPEVTQTPSHQVTQMGQEVILRCVPISNHLYFYWYRQILGQKVEFLVSFYNNEISEKSEIFDDQFSVERPDGSNFTLKIRSTKLEDSAMYFCASSDFQGKLFFGSGTQLSVL.

This clone showed up just once. The chain combines TRBV18 with TRBJ2-2; D gene uncertain. This CDR3 comprises 16 residues. CDR1 is KGHSH, CDR2 LQKENI, per germline. V lost 3 bases and J lost 2, with 13 bases in between. The CDR3 DNA is TGTGCCAGCTCACCGTCACAGACCTCAAACACCGGGGAGCTGTTTTTT. It is translated as CASSPSQTSNTGELFF.

The chain links TRBV19 to TRBJ2-1; 14 bases are shared with TRBD2. The CDR3 is 18 residues long. With V trimmed by 6 bases and J by 6 bases, 13 bases remained unmatched. Germline CDR1 and CDR2: LNHDA and SQIVND (reference sequence). DNA of the CDR3: TGTGCCAGTAGACTAAGGTTGGGACTAGCGGGAGAGGGCAATGAGCAGTTCTTC. This translates into CASRLRLGLAGEGNEQFF.

This chain links TRBV4-1 with TRBJ2-3, with a tentative D call TRBD2 (5 bases). V lost 0 bases and J 0 bases, leaving 13 bases between the germline ends. The CDR3 length is 17 residues. Germline V gives CDR1 MGHRA, CDR2 YSYEKL. This chain's CDR3 is CASSQDLKRMSTDTQYF. The DNA of the CDR3 is TGCGCCAGCAGCCAAGATTTGAAGCGGATGAGCACAGATACGCAGTATTTT.

CDR3 in amino acids: CASSEITLAFF. CDR3 nucleotide sequence: TGTGCCAGCAGTGAGATTACTTTAGCTTTCTTT. This rearrangement joins TRBV2 to TRBJ1-1; D gene ambiguous. The CDR3 is 11 residues long. V was cut by 3 bases and J by 10 bases, with 9 bases left in between. Germline V gene data show CDR1 as SNHLY and CDR2 as FYNNEI.

This clone was detected only a few times. The rearrangement uses TRBV5-1 and TRBJ1-2; 10 bases are shared with TRBD1. The J segment lost 4 bases and the V segment lost 0 bases, leaving 6 bases of the junction unmatched. Per germline, CDR1 SGHRS and CDR2 YFSETQ. This CDR3 is 16 amino acids long. The CDR3 nucleotides read TGCGCCAGCAGCTTGGATACGACAGGGGGCGTCTATGGCTACACCTTC. Residues: CASSLDTTGGVYGYTF.

The chain employs TRBV19 and TRBJ2-1; 10 bases are a match to TRBD1. CDR1 LNHDA and CDR2 SQIVND come from the germline V gene (reference sequence). V shed 10 bases and J 4 bases; nucleotides not matched to a gene: 4. The CDR3 is 13 amino acids. The CDR3 DNA follows: TGTGCCACCGGACAGGGGGAATACAATGAGCAGTTCTTC. It yields the protein CATGQGEYNEQFF.

A note on this clone: A read error may account for a junction end that differs from germline. This chain connects TRBV20-1 to TRBJ1-2; D is ambiguous. From germline, CDR1 is DFQATT and CDR2 SNEGSKA (reference sequence). This CDR3 comprises 11 residues. The chain's CDR3 is CISEGDYGHTF. The CDR3 DNA reads TGCATCTCCGAGGGTGACTATGGCCACACCTTC.

V usage is TRBV6-6 and J usage is TRBJ1-2, with unresolved D. V was trimmed by 6 bases and J by 0 bases, leaving 17 bases between them. This CDR3 is 16 amino acids long. Looked up from germline, CDR1 is MNHNY and CDR2 is SVGAGI (reference sequence). The DNA for the CDR3 is TGTGCCAGCAGCCCCGGTCCTGGAGCCTCTAACTATGGCTACACCTTC. This codes for CASSPGPGASNYGYTF.

CDR3: CASSQKGVNTEAFF. CDR3 sequence (DNA): TGTGCCAGCAGCCAAAAGGGGGTGAACACTGAAGCTTTCTTT. The chain uses TRBV4-2 and TRBJ1-1; weak D call: TRBD1 (6 bases). Deletions cut 2 bases from V and 0 bases from J, with 7 bases between. The CDR3 is 14 amino acids. Germline V gene data show CDR1 as LGHNA and CDR2 as YNFKEQ.

This rearrangement joins TRBV19 to TRBJ1-5; 9 nucleotides agree with TRBD1. The V gene's germline CDR1 is LNHDA and CDR2 SQIVND (reference sequence). The CDR3 runs to 18 residues. The J segment lost 0 bases and the V segment lost 6 bases, leaving 12 bases of the junction unmatched. The CDR3 region has the DNA TGTGCCAGTAGCCGAGATCGGACAGGGGACTATAGCAATCAGCCCCAGCATTTT. This encodes CASSRDRTGDYSNQPQHF.

The gene calls are TRBV7-9 and TRBJ2-1, with a tentative D call TRBD2 (6 bases). V gave up 1 base and J gave up 0 bases, with 10 bases separating them. Germline values: CDR1 SEHNR, CDR2 FQNEAQ (reference sequence). CDR3 size: 16 residues. CDR3 loop: CASSLGRATSYNEQFF. CDR3 nucleotides: TGTGCCAGCAGCTTAGGGAGGGCCACCTCCTACAATGAGCAGTTCTTC.

This rearrangement joins TRBV30 to TRBJ2-7; possibly TRBD2 for D (5 bases). Trimming removed 4 bases at V and 12 bases at J, with 19 bases between. Germline-derived CDR1 and CDR2 are GTSNPN and SVGIG (reference sequence). The length of the CDR3 is 12 residues. The CDR3 here is CAWIPGLAFPYF. The CDR3 nucleotides read TGTGCCTGGATCCCCGGGCTAGCCTTCCCGTACTTC.

The gene calls are TRBV4-1 and TRBJ1-2; tentative D call: TRBD1 (6 bases). Germline CDR1 and CDR2: MGHRA and YSYEKL. This CDR3 has 15 residues. V was clipped by 1 base and J by 3 bases, with 12 bases between them. CDR3 protein: CASSQGHGGDYGYTF. As DNA, the CDR3 is TGCGCCAGCAGCCAAGGTCATGGGGGCGACTATGGCTACACCTTC.

CDR3 sequence: CASSDPGALGTGELFF. DNA of the CDR3: TGTGCCAGCAGTGACCCGGGAGCGCTTGGCACCGGGGAGCTGTTTTTT. The chain recombines TRBV6-1 with TRBJ2-2; tentatively, D is TRBD2 (6 bases). Germline values: CDR1 MNHNS, CDR2 SASEGT. V lost 3 bases, J lost 4 bases, and 15 bases lay in between. The CDR3 consists of 16 residues.